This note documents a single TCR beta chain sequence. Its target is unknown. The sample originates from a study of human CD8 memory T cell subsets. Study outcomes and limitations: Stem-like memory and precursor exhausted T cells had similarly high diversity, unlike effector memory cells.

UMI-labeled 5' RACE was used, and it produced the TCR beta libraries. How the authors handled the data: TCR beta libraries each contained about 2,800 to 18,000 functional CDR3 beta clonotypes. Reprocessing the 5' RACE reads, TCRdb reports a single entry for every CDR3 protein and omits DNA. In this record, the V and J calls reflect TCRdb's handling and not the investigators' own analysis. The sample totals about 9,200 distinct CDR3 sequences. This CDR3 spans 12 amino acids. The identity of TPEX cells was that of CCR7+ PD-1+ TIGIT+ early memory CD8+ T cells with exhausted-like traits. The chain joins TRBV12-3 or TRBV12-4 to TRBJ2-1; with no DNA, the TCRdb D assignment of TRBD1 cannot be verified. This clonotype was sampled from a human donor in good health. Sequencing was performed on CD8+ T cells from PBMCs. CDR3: CASSFRGPEQFF.